A single sample gave rise to the 10 T cell receptor beta chains below, sequenced in a study of blood T cell repertoires in COVID-19. Some clones are missing from TCRdb's copy, which holds only in-frame ones; the method was immunoSEQ multiplex PCR. This table has fewer than 350,000 clones, 85% appearing once. The sequenced sample was PBMCs or T cells enriched from blood (not recorded which). These receptors were obtained from a young woman who had been exposed to COVID-19.

The chain recombines TRBV25-1 with TRBJ2-5; 9 bases line up with TRBD1. CDR3 length: 15 amino acids. J was trimmed by 0 bases and V by 5 bases; bases with no gene match: 4. Germline V gene data show CDR1 as MGHDK and CDR2 as SYGVNS. This CDR3 reads CASSWDREYQETQYF. The CDR3 DNA reads as TGTGCCAGCAGTTGGGACAGGGAGTACCAAGAGACCCAGTACTTC.

This clone was counted between two and nine times. The chain links TRBV19 to TRBJ1-1, with TRBD1 matching 7 bases. V gave up 5 bases and J gave up 1 base; unmatched junction bases: 10. CDR3 length: 16 amino acids. From germline, CDR1 is LNHDA and CDR2 SQIVND (reference sequence). CDR3 amino acids: CASSEQGIYKNTEAFF. The DNA for the CDR3 is TGTGCCAGTAGTGAACAGGGGATATATAAGAACACTGAAGCTTTCTTT.

This clone has a single count. The chain employs TRBV7-8 and TRBJ2-7; possible D gene TRBD1, 6 bases. V lost 5 bases to trimming and J lost 6 bases, with 17 bases between them. The CDR3 is made up of 14 amino acids. Per germline, CDR1 SGHVS and CDR2 FQNEAQ. The CDR3 region is CASSPRDTSLEQYF. The DNA for the CDR3 is TGTGCCAGCAGCCCCCGGGACACCTCTCTCGAGCAGTACTTC.

J is TRBJ2-1 and V is TRBV2; 8 nucleotides match TRBD2. The CDR3 contains 13 residues. The germline CDR1 and CDR2 sequences are SNHLY and FYNNEI. The V gene end was trimmed by 7 bases and the J gene end by 8 bases; junction bases not matched to a gene: 7. Written as DNA, the CDR3 is TGTGCCAGCATCAGCGGGAGTAGAGATGAGCAGTTCTTC. Residues: CASISGSRDEQFF.

CDR3 region: CASRDRGTYTEAFF. For the CDR3, the DNA is TGTGCCAGCAGGGACAGGGGGACGTACACTGAAGCTTTCTTT. The chain has TRBV2 and TRBJ1-1; 10 nucleotides agree with TRBD1. With 6 bases clipped from V and 3 bases from J, the junction kept 4 bases outside the gene matches. The length of the CDR3 is 14 residues. Per germline, CDR1 SNHLY and CDR2 FYNNEI.

The J gene is TRBJ1-1, the V gene TRBV28; 7 bases match TRBD1. Trimming removed 5 bases from V and 1 base from J; junction bases left unmatched: 7. Per the germline V gene, CDR1 is MDHEN and CDR2 is SYDVKM. The CDR3 covers 15 residues. The CDR3 nucleotides read TGTGCCAGCAGTGCGAACAGGGGAGGGAACACTGAAGCTTTCTTT. Amino acids: CASSANRGGNTEAFF. Variable domain in full (rest from reference TRBV28 and TRBJ1-1): DVKVTQSSRYLVKRTGEKVFLECVQDMDHENMFWYRQDPGLGLRLIYFSYDVKMKEKGDIPEGYSVSREKKERFSLILESASTNQTSMYLCASSANRGGNTEAFFGQGTRLTVV.

The chain carries TRBV12-3 or TRBV12-4 and TRBJ1-1; no firm D call. V was pared by 2 bases and J by 0 bases, with 4 bases between. The CDR3 runs to 13 residues. Here the CDR3 reads CASSLSVNTEAFF. The CDR3 coding sequence is TGTGCCAGCAGTTTATCCGTGAACACTGAAGCTTTCTTT.

This chain uses TRBV27 with TRBJ1-3, with D uncertain. The CDR3 covers 14 residues. The V gene's germline CDR1 is MNHEY and CDR2 SMNVEV (reference sequence). V was cut by 7 bases and J by 0 bases, with 10 bases left in between. The CDR3 is CASNAGISGNTIYF. For the CDR3, the DNA is TGTGCCAGCAACGCAGGCATCTCTGGAAACACCATATATTTT.

The rearrangement joins TRBV5-4 to TRBJ1-2; 8 bases line up with TRBD1. The junction had 12 bases not matched to a gene; V was cut back by 0 bases and J by 14 bases. Germline CDR1 and CDR2: SGHNT and YYREEE (reference sequence). The CDR3 totals 14 residues. The CDR3 DNA sequence: TGTGCCAGCAGCTTGGAGACAGGGGCAGTCCTGGCGACCTTC. Encoded protein: CASSLETGAVLATF.

The chain joins TRBV6-1 to TRBJ1-3; TRBD1 agrees at 8 bases. Trimming cost V 1 base and J 6 bases; bases outside gene matches: 5. Germline V gives CDR1 MNHNS, CDR2 SASEGT. The length of the CDR3 is 15 residues. CDR3 coding DNA: TGTGCCAGCAGTGAAGGCAGGGGGCTTTTAAACACCATATATTTT. Translated: CASSEGRGLLNTIYF.